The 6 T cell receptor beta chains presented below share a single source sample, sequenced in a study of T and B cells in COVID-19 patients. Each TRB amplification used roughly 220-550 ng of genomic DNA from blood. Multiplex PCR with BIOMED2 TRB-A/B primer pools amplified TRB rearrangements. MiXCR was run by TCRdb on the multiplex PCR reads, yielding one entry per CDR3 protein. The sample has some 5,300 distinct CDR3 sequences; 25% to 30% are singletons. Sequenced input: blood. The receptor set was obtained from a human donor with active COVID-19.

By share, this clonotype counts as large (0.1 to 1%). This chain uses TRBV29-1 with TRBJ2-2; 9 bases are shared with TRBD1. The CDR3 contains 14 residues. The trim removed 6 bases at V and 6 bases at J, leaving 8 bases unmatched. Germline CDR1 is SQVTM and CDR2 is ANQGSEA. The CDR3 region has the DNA TGCAGCGTGGGGGCGAGGGACAGGGCCGGGGAGCTGTTTTTT. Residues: CSVGARDRAGELFF.

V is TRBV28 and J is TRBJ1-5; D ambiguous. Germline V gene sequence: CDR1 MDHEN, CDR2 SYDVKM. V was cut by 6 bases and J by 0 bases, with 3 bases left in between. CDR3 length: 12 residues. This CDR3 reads CASRFSNQPQHF. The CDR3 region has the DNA TGTGCCAGCAGATTTAGCAATCAGCCCCAGCATTTT.

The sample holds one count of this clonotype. The CDR3 here is CATSRLGADTQYF. In DNA, the CDR3 is TGTGCCACCAGCCGACTCGGCGCAGATACGCAGTATTTT. The rearrangement links TRBV24-1 to TRBJ2-3; D call uncertain. This CDR3 region has 13 residues. Germline values: CDR1 KGHDR, CDR2 SFDVKD. V shed 7 bases and J shed 4 bases, with 11 bases lying between them.

The CDR3 is CASSLEPAGAVQFF. The CDR3 region has the DNA TGCGCCAGCAGCTTGGAGCCAGCGGGGGCGGTACAGTTCTTC. This rearrangement joins TRBV5-1 to TRBJ2-1, with TRBD2 matching over 8 bases. V dropped 0 bases and J dropped 13; count of bases not matched to a gene: 9. Looked up from germline, CDR1 is SGHRS and CDR2 is YFSETQ. The CDR3 sequence is 14 residues long.

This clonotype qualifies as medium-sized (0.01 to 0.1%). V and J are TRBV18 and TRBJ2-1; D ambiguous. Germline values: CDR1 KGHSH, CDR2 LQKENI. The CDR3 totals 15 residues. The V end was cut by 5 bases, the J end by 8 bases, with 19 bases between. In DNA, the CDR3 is TGTGCCAGCTCATCGTTACGATTTGAAACCGATGAGCAGTTCTTC. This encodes CASSSLRFETDEQFF.

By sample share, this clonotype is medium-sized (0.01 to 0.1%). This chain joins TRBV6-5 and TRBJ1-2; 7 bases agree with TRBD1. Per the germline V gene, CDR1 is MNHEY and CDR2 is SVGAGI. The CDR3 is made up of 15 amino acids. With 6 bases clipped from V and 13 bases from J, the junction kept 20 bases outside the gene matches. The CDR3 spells CASSSQSIGTEASTF. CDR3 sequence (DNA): TGTGCCAGCAGCTCCCAGAGTATCGGGACAGAGGCTTCCACCTTC.